Following are 21 T cell receptor beta chains from one sample sequenced in a study of T cells after yellow fever vaccination. TCRdb recomputed calls from the 5' RACE reads with MiXCR, one row per CDR3 protein. The sample carries more than 350,000 distinct CDR3 sequences, 11% recorded once. The material sequenced was PBMCs, taken on the day of the first yellow fever vaccination. Every receptor here comes from a young man who received the YFV17D yellow fever vaccine.

This clonotype was seen a few times. This sequence joins TRBV5-1 and TRBJ2-5; the match to TRBD1 covers 8 bases. CDR1 SGHRS and CDR2 YFSETQ come from the germline V gene. This CDR3 comprises 15 residues. J gave up 2 bases and V 4 bases, and 7 bases lay outside the gene matches. For the CDR3, the DNA is TGCGCCAGCAGCCCCTGGGACAGGCCTCAAGAGACCCAGTACTTC. This gives the protein CASSPWDRPQETQYF.

As for this clonotype: The limits of the CDR3 on the DNA are not certain, so only TCRdb's listed CDR3 is given. The J gene is TRBJ2-2, the V gene TRBV7-2; the table's D gene call, TRBD1, was not cross checked with the DNA. Counting both end residues, the CDR3 totals 17 amino acids. CDR1 and CDR2 from the germline V gene are SGHTA and FQGNSA. This CDR3 is CASSLGGGGLTPGSCFF.

J is TRBJ2-5 and V is TRBV7-2; D is undetermined. The V and J ends lost 3 bases and 1 base respectively, with 9 bases between them. The germline V gene has CDR1 SGHTA and CDR2 FQGNSA. The CDR3 is 14 amino acids. CDR3 in DNA: TGTGCCAGCAGCTTCTATGCCCTCCAAGAGACCCAGTACTTC. Translation gives CASSFYALQETQYF.

This clonotype has just a few counts. The chain has TRBV7-3 and TRBJ1-6; 8 nucleotides match TRBD1. V was clipped by 9 bases and J by 9 bases; unmatched bases: 10. The CDR3 consists of 14 residues. The germline CDR1 and CDR2 sequences are SGHTA and FQGTGA. The DNA of the CDR3 is TGTGCCAGTGCAGAACAGGGGGTCACTTCACCCCTCCACTTT. Translation: CASAEQGVTSPLHF.

This clonotype turned up a few times. The chain recombines TRBV20-1 with TRBJ2-5; D not certain. This CDR3 contains 10 residues. V gave up 8 bases and J gave up 5 bases, with 9 bases separating them. CDR1 DFQATT and CDR2 SNEGSKA come from the germline V gene (reference sequence). The CDR3 bases are TGCAGTCCGATGAAGGAGACCCAGTACTTC. It is translated as CSPMKETQYF.

A few counts support this clonotype. V and J are TRBV7-9 and TRBJ2-5; D not certain. This CDR3 region has 14 residues. Looked up from germline, CDR1 is SEHNR and CDR2 is FQNEAQ (reference sequence). V lost 3 bases and J lost 2, with 10 bases in between. The CDR3 nucleotides read TGTGCCAGCAGCTTTTCTGTCCCTCAAGAGACCCAGTACTTC. It translates to CASSFSVPQETQYF. Supplemented by reference TRBV7-9 and TRBJ2-5, the full variable domain reads DTGVSQNPRHKITKRGQNVTFRCDPISEHNRLYWYRQTLGQGPEFLTYFQNEAQLEKSRLLSDRFSAERPKGSFSTLEIQRTEQGDSAMYLCASSFSVPQETQYFGPGTRLLVL.

This clonotype came up a few times. The CDR3 nucleotides read TGTGCCAGCAGCGGTGAGTGGGAGACCCAGTACTTC. This gives the protein CASSGEWETQYF. The V gene is TRBV9, the J gene TRBJ2-5, with no clear D. The CDR3 runs to 12 residues. The germline CDR1 and CDR2 sequences are SGDLS and YYNGEE. V gave up 3 bases and J gave up 5 bases, with 8 bases separating them.

This clonotype occurred a few times. The chain couples TRBV12-3 or TRBV12-4 to TRBJ1-5; maybe TRBD1 (6 bases). Trimming shortened V by 5 bases and J by 11 bases, and 19 bases separated the two germline ends. The CDR3 has 14 amino acids. CDR3 DNA sequence: TGTGCCAGCAGTCCTCAGGGGCCGCATTGGGCCCAGCATTTT. Residues: CASSPQGPHWAQHF.

In its sample, this clonotype was seen many times. This chain uses TRBV5-1 with TRBJ1-4; no definite D call. Germline V gene lookup returns CDR1 SGHRS and CDR2 YFSETQ. The CDR3 consists of 15 residues. Trimming shortened V by 2 bases and J by 4 bases, and 12 bases separated the two germline ends. This chain's CDR3 is CASSLFGTLNEKLFF. The CDR3 DNA reads as TGCGCCAGCAGCTTATTTGGAACCCTTAATGAAAAACTGTTTTTT.

This clonotype was recorded a few times. The CDR3 DNA is TGCAGCGTTAAGGAATGGGCAGGGGCGGGTAATGAGCAGTTCTTC. Translating gives CSVKEWAGAGNEQFF. The rearrangement joins TRBV29-1 to TRBJ2-1; D might be TRBD1 (6 bases). CDR1 is SQVTM, CDR2 ANQGSEA, per germline. V lost 5 bases and J lost 7, with 21 bases in between. This CDR3 contains 15 residues.

There are a few counts of this clonotype. J is TRBJ1-3 and V is TRBV18; tentative D call: TRBD1 (6 bases). CDR1 is KGHSH and CDR2 is LQKENI in the germline V gene. The V end lost 11 bases, the J end lost 5 bases, and 10 bases lay between the germline ends. This CDR3 is 11 amino acids long. The CDR3 DNA sequence: TGTGCCGCAGGGGACAGAAACACCATATATTTT. It codes for CAAGDRNTIYF.

The chain couples TRBV10-3 to TRBJ2-7; D is undetermined. There are 13 residues in the CDR3. In germline, CDR1 is ENHRY, CDR2 SYGVKD. Trimming took off 5 bases at V and 0 bases at J, with 8 bases between the two ends. The CDR3 here is CAISPSSSYEQYF. The CDR3 region has the DNA TGTGCCATCAGTCCCTCGAGCTCCTACGAGCAGTACTTC.

This clonotype has just a few counts. The chain has TRBV7-6 and TRBJ1-2, with a tentative D call TRBD1 (5 bases). CDR1 is SGHVS, CDR2 FNYEAQ, per germline. This CDR3 spans 14 amino acids. Trimming stripped 2 bases from V and 8 bases from J, with 15 bases between. The CDR3 here is CASSLSGGGSGYTF. The CDR3 nucleotides are TGTGCCAGCAGCTTATCCGGGGGTGGGAGCGGCTACACCTTC.

The chain carries TRBV19 and TRBJ1-1, with D hard to call. Between the trimmed V and J ends, which lost 4 bases and 4 bases, there was a span of 16 bases. The CDR3 consists of 15 residues. Germline V gene lookup returns CDR1 LNHDA and CDR2 SQIVND (reference sequence). DNA for the CDR3: TGTGCCAGTAGTACTCCCGAGGAGACAACCACTGAAGCTTTCTTT. Translated: CASSTPEETTTEAFF.

This chain connects TRBV24-1 to TRBJ2-2, with unresolved D. This CDR3 has 13 residues. Deletions cut 7 bases from V and 0 bases from J, with 5 bases between. The germline V gene encodes CDR1 KGHDR and CDR2 SFDVKD. The DNA for the CDR3 is TGTGCCACCAGGGGCGCGAACACCGGGGAGCTGTTTTTT. Its protein product is CATRGANTGELFF.

This clonotype was counted between two and nine times. This chain links TRBV9 with TRBJ1-3, with D perhaps matching TRBD1 (6 bases). The CDR3 is made up of 14 amino acids. Deletions cut 4 bases from V and 3 bases from J, with 11 bases between. CDR1 and CDR2 (germline): SGDLS, YYNGEE. The CDR3 region is CASSPRDNGNTIYF. CDR3 nucleotide sequence: TGTGCCAGCAGCCCAAGGGACAATGGAAACACCATATATTTT.

The rearrangement uses TRBV20-1 and TRBJ2-1, with TRBD2 matching over 10 bases. This CDR3 region has 14 residues. The trim removed 6 bases at V and 12 bases at J, leaving 14 bases unmatched. CDR1 DFQATT and CDR2 SNEGSKA come from the germline V gene (reference sequence). The CDR3 DNA reads TGCAGTGCCCCCGGGGGAGCGGGGGGGCAGAGGCAGTTCTTC. Protein sequence: CSAPGGAGGQRQFF.

This clonotype was detected only a few times. This CDR3 is CATAYRSDYGYTF. CDR3 bases: TGCGCCACAGCGTACAGGTCCGACTATGGCTACACCTTC. The chain links TRBV5-1 to TRBJ1-2, with a weak D call TRBD1 (5 bases). The germline gives CDR1 SGHRS, CDR2 YFSETQ. Trimming took 9 bases from V and 3 from J, leaving 15 bases between them. There are 13 residues in the CDR3. Based on the CDR3 plus reference TRBV5-1 and TRBJ1-2, the full variable domain is KAGVTQTPRYLIKTRGQQVTLSCSPISGHRSVSWYQQTPGQGLQFLFEYFSETQRNKGNFPGRFSGRQFSNSRSEMNVSTLELGDSALYLCATAYRSDYGYTFGSGTRLTVV.

For the CDR3, the DNA is TGTGCCATCAGTTCGCCAGAGGCGGTCTTGAGCTCCTACAATGAGCAGTTCTTC. This encodes CAISSPEAVLSSYNEQFF. The J gene is TRBJ2-1, the V gene TRBV10-3; D is unclear. Germline CDR1 ENHRY, CDR2 SYGVKD. The CDR3 totals 18 residues. V dropped 5 bases and J dropped 0 bases, with 20 bases sitting between them.

The chain uses TRBV13 and TRBJ1-4, with 12 positions matching TRBD1. The V gene's germline CDR1 is PRHDT and CDR2 FYEKMQ (reference sequence). V shed 6 bases and J 8 bases; nucleotides not matched to a gene: 4. The CDR3 has 14 amino acids. CDR3 bases: TGTGCCAGCAGGGGACAGGGGGCTGGGGAAAAACTGTTTTTT. As protein: CASRGQGAGEKLFF.

The chain employs TRBV5-1 and TRBJ2-3; a possible D gene is TRBD1 (5 bases). This CDR3 has 16 amino acids. In germline, CDR1 is SGHRS, CDR2 YFSETQ. Trimming shortened V by 5 bases and J by 0 bases, and 16 bases separated the two germline ends. Written as DNA, the CDR3 is TGCGCCAGCAGTCGTCAGGGTGTTCCTAGCACAGATACGCAGTATTTT. Its protein is CASSRQGVPSTDTQYF.